Listed here are 20 T cell receptor beta chains from one sample, sequenced in a study of T cell repertoires in cytomegalovirus infection. TCRdb redid the calling of the reads with MiXCR, one entry per CDR3 protein. The repertoire holds around 23,000 distinct CDR3 sequences, with 20% to 25% as singletons. Their specific antigens are unknown. Specimen: CD8+ T cells from cultured PBMCs, collected from culture after CMV antigen stimulation. These receptors all stem from a human donor in good health (CMV status not recorded). Some clones in this sample may be carry-over from other donors' samples.

The chain links TRBV6-6 to TRBJ1-2; D is unresolved. The germline CDR1 and CDR2 sequences are MNHNY and SVGAGI (reference sequence). This CDR3 is 12 amino acids long. The V and J ends lost 10 bases and 7 bases respectively, with 16 bases between them. Here the CDR3 reads CATSGVTIGYTF. DNA for the CDR3: TGTGCCACCTCTGGAGTGACGATTGGCTACACCTTC.

This clonotype has just a few counts. V gene TRBV19 combines with J gene TRBJ2-7; D is perhaps TRBD1 or TRBD2 (5 bases each). Trimming took off 5 bases at V and 4 bases at J, with 21 bases between the two ends. The CDR3 is 16 residues long. In germline, CDR1 is LNHDA, CDR2 SQIVND (reference sequence). This chain's CDR3 is CASSANSGTDGYEQYF. CDR3 DNA: TGTGCCAGTAGTGCCAATTCAGGGACCGACGGGTACGAGCAGTACTTC.

This clonotype was seen many times. The V and J genes are TRBV7-9 and TRBJ1-6; D remains unclear. The CDR3 runs 19 residues. Germline-derived CDR1 and CDR2 are SEHNR and FQNEAQ (reference sequence). V was clipped by 6 bases and J by 1 base, with 22 bases between them. This CDR3 reads CASSLPEEVGRSYNSPLHF. The CDR3 nucleotides are TGTGCCAGCAGTTTACCGGAGGAGGTGGGGAGATCCTATAATTCACCCCTCCACTTT.

In its sample, this clonotype was seen many times. The V and J genes are TRBV7-2 and TRBJ2-7; unclear D gene. The CDR3 runs to 14 residues. Trimming took off 3 bases at V and 1 base at J, with 10 bases between the two ends. Germline V gene data show CDR1 as SGHTA and CDR2 as FQGNSA. The CDR3 DNA is TGTGCCAGCAGCTTTATGGGGTCATCCTACGAGCAGTACTTC. This codes for CASSFMGSSYEQYF.

The CDR3 is CSARGGSGELFF. CDR3 nucleotides: TGCAGTGCTAGAGGGGGGTCCGGGGAGCTGTTTTTT. V usage is TRBV20-1 and J usage is TRBJ2-2; D may be TRBD1 or TRBD2 (5 bases each). V was cut by 1 base and J by 6 bases, with 6 bases left in between. Germline CDR1 is DFQATT and CDR2 is SNEGSKA (reference sequence). The length of the CDR3 is 12 residues.

This chain links TRBV4-1 with TRBJ1-1; D is undetermined. The CDR3 is made up of 12 amino acids. The V end lost 3 bases, the J end lost 8 bases, and 10 bases lay between the germline ends. Looked up from germline, CDR1 is MGHRA and CDR2 is YSYEKL. Here the CDR3 reads CASSQGGIEAFF. The DNA of the CDR3 is TGCGCCAGCAGCCAGGGTGGGATAGAAGCTTTCTTT.

V usage is TRBV5-1 and J usage is TRBJ1-5, with D maybe TRBD1 (5 bases). The V end lost 3 bases, the J end lost 6 bases, and 16 bases lay between the germline ends. Per germline, CDR1 SGHRS and CDR2 YFSETQ. The CDR3 length is 15 residues. CDR3: CASSSRGGEGQPQHF. The CDR3 DNA is TGCGCCAGCAGCTCCCGCGGGGGAGAAGGTCAGCCCCAGCATTTT.

This clonotype turned up a few times. V is TRBV4-1 and J is TRBJ2-7; D gene uncertain. Germline loops: CDR1 MGHRA, CDR2 YSYEKL. The V end lost 0 bases, the J end lost 2 bases, and 11 bases lay between the germline ends. This CDR3 region has 15 residues. In DNA, the CDR3 is TGCGCCAGCAGCCAAGAGGGATCTCCCGCCTACGAGCAGTACTTC. Protein sequence: CASSQEGSPAYEQYF.

The chain links TRBV7-2 to TRBJ1-2, with D unresolved. The CDR3 runs 13 residues. Trimming pared 8 bases from V and 0 bases from J, leaving 10 bases between. Per the germline V gene, CDR1 is SGHTA and CDR2 is FQGNSA. The CDR3 DNA sequence: TGTGCCAGCGCGAGCACCGCTAACTATGGCTACACCTTC. This encodes CASASTANYGYTF.

This clonotype was detected a few times. V usage is TRBV20-1 and J usage is TRBJ1-1, with a possible D match to TRBD1 (5 bases). Trimming removed 3 bases at V and 1 base at J, with 12 bases between. Germline V gene lookup returns CDR1 DFQATT and CDR2 SNEGSKA (reference sequence). The CDR3 has 14 residues. Here the CDR3 reads CSARSGETNTEAFF. The CDR3 bases are TGCAGTGCTAGGTCGGGGGAGACGAACACTGAAGCTTTCTTT.

This chain uses TRBV2 with TRBJ1-5, with TRBD1 identical over 8 bases. The ends lost 6 bases at V and 7 bases at J; junction bases unmatched: 11. Germline lookup yields CDR1 SNHLY and CDR2 FYNNEI. The CDR3 length is 15 residues. In DNA, the CDR3 is TGTGCCAGCAGCCGGACAGGGAGGTTAGGGCAGCCCCAGCATTTT. Translated: CASSRTGRLGQPQHF. Based on the CDR3 plus reference TRBV2 and TRBJ1-5, the full variable domain is EPEVTQTPSHQVTQMGQEVILRCVPISNHLYFYWYRQILGQKVEFLVSFYNNEISEKSEIFDDQFSVERPDGSNFTLKIRSTKLEDSAMYFCASSRTGRLGQPQHFGDGTRLSIL.

This clonotype has at least ten counts. The chain uses TRBV6-1 and TRBJ1-1; TRBD1 might be the D (5 bases). With 6 bases removed from V and 4 bases from J, the gap between germline ends came to 18 bases. Germline V gene data show CDR1 as MNHNS and CDR2 as SASEGT. This CDR3 region has 15 residues. The CDR3 DNA follows: TGTGCCAGCAGCGCTACCCCAGGGAGTGGCACTGAAGCTTTCTTT. Translation: CASSATPGSGTEAFF.

The chain couples TRBV11-2 to TRBJ2-2; 9 nucleotides match TRBD2. The CDR3 length is 21 residues. Losses at the gene ends were 2 bases for V and 0 bases for J; bases not matched to a gene: 16. Per the germline V gene, CDR1 is SGHAT and CDR2 is FQNNGV. The CDR3 DNA is TGTGCCAGCAGCTTACTTACCTGGGACCTTAGCGGGGGCTCGAACACCGGGGAGCTGTTTTTT. Translating gives CASSLLTWDLSGGSNTGELFF.

This clonotype showed up many times. The chain combines TRBV6-1 with TRBJ2-1; 8 positions agree with TRBD1. The V gene end was trimmed by 5 bases and the J gene end by 2 bases; junction bases not matched to a gene: 8. Germline V gene data show CDR1 as MNHNS and CDR2 as SASEGT. This CDR3 comprises 16 residues. CDR3 in DNA: TGTGCCAGCAGTTCGATCAGGGGGCGCCCCTACAATGAGCAGTTCTTC. This gives the protein CASSSIRGRPYNEQFF.

The chain combines TRBV29-1 with TRBJ1-1; D not certain. The CDR3 has 12 amino acids. Trimming left V 5 bases short and J 2 bases short, with 9 bases between. Germline V gene data show CDR1 as SQVTM and CDR2 as ANQGSEA. The DNA for the CDR3 is TGCAGCGTTATCCGTTACAACACTGAAGCTTTCTTT. It encodes CSVIRYNTEAFF.

This clonotype appeared many times. In nucleotides, the CDR3 is TGTGCCAGCAGCTTAACGGCCGGGACAGGGTTGTACAATGAGCAGTTCTTC. It translates to CASSLTAGTGLYNEQFF. V and J are TRBV7-3 and TRBJ2-1; 9 bases fit TRBD1. The CDR3 is made up of 17 amino acids. V lost 0 bases, J lost 4 bases, and 7 bases stayed unmatched. Germline CDR1 and CDR2: SGHTA and FQGTGA.

V usage is TRBV9 and J usage is TRBJ2-7; D not resolved. Trimming cost V 1 base and J 1 base, with 12 bases left between them. The CDR3 runs to 15 residues. Looked up from germline, CDR1 is SGDLS and CDR2 is YYNGEE. The CDR3: CASSVTPGDSYEQYF. Written as DNA, the CDR3 is TGTGCCAGCAGCGTAACACCTGGGGATTCCTACGAGCAGTACTTC.

This rearrangement joins TRBV10-3 to TRBJ1-2; D is perhaps TRBD1 (6 bases). The germline V gene encodes CDR1 ENHRY and CDR2 SYGVKD. The CDR3 loop spans 14 amino acids. Trimming took off 8 bases at V and 2 bases at J, with 15 bases between the two ends. The CDR3 DNA reads TGTGCCATCGGGTCAGGGACAAGAAACTATGGCTACACCTTC. Residues: CAIGSGTRNYGYTF.

This clonotype was detected many times. This chain joins TRBV27 and TRBJ2-1; D gene ambiguous. V shed 2 bases and J shed 5 bases, with 7 bases lying between them. There are 13 residues in the CDR3. Germline V lookup: CDR1 MNHEY, CDR2 SMNVEV (reference sequence). The CDR3 DNA follows: TGTGCCAGCAGTTTAGGTACAGACAATGAGCAGTTCTTC. It codes for CASSLGTDNEQFF.

The chain joins TRBV6-1 to TRBJ1-2; D possibly corresponds to TRBD1 (5 bases). CDR3 length: 14 amino acids. Germline CDR1 is MNHNS and CDR2 is SASEGT. The germline V and J ends were trimmed by 4 bases and 4 bases, with 13 bases remaining between them. Here the CDR3 reads CASSVQGDSYGYTF. In DNA form, the CDR3 reads TGTGCCAGCAGTGTCCAGGGAGATTCCTATGGCTACACCTTC.